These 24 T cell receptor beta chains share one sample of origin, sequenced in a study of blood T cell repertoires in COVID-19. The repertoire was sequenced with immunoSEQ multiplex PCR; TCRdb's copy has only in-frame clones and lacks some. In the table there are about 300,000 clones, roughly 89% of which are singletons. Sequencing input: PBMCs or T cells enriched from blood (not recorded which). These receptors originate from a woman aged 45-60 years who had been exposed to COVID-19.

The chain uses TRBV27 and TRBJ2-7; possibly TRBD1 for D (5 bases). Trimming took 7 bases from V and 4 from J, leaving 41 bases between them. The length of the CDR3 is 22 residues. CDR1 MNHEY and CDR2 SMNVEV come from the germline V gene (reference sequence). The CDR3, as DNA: TGTGCCAGCATACCCTACGGCCCCGTTTATCCCTCGACAGTTAGTGCTCAGTACGAGCAGTACTTC. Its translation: CASIPYGPVYPSTVSAQYEQYF.

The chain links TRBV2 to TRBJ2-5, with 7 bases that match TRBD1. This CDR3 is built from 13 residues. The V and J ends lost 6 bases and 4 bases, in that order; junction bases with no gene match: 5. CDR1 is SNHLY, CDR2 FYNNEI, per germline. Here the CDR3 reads CASSSGQRETQYF. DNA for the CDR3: TGTGCCAGCAGCTCGGGACAGCGAGAGACCCAGTACTTC.

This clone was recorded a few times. CDR3 protein: CASSGGLAGVGEQFF. The CDR3 nucleotides read TGTGCCAGCAGTGGAGGGCTAGCGGGTGTCGGTGAGCAGTTCTTC. The gene calls are TRBV2 and TRBJ2-1; TRBD2 matches 8 bases. Germline V gene sequence: CDR1 SNHLY, CDR2 FYNNEI. This CDR3 region has 15 residues. Trimming at V came to 4 bases and at J to 9 bases, leaving 11 bases not matched to a gene.

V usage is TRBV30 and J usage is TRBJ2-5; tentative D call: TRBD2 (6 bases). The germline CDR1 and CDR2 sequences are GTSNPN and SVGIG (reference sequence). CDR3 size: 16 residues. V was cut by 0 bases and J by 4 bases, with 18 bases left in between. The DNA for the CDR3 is TGTGCCTGGAGTGTCGGAGTATCGACTAGGGGAGAGACCCAGTACTTC. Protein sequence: CAWSVGVSTRGETQYF.

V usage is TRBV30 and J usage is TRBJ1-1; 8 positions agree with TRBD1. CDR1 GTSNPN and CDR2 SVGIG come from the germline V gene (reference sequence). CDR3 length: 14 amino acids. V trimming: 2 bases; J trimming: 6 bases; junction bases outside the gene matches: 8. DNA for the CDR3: TGTGCCTGGAGTCAAGGACAGGGAGGGGCTGAAGCTTTCTTT. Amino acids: CAWSQGQGGAEAFF.

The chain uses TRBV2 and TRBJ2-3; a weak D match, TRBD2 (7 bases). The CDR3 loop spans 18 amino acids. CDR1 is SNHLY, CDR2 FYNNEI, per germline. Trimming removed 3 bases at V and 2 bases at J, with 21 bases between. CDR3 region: CASSDRRGGRFLTDTQYF. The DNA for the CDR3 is TGTGCCAGCAGTGATAGGAGGGGGGGTAGGTTTCTCACAGATACGCAGTATTTT.

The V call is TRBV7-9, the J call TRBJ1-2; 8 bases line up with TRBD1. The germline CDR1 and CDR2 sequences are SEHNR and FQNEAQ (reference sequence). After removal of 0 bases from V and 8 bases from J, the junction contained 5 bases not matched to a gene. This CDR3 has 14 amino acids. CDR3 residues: CASSLAQGAQGYTF. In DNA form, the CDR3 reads TGTGCCAGCAGCTTAGCTCAGGGGGCGCAGGGCTACACCTTC.

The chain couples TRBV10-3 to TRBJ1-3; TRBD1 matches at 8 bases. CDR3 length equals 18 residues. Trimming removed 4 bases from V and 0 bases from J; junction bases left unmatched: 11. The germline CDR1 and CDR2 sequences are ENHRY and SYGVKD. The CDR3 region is CAISVGNGQGLSGNTIYF. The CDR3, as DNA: TGTGCCATCAGTGTGGGGAACGGACAGGGCCTCTCTGGAAACACCATATATTTT.

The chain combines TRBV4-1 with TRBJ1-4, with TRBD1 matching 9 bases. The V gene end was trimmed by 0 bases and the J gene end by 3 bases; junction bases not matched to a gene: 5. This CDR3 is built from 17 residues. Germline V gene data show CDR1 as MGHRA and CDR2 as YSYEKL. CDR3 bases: TGCGCCAGCAGCCAAGATGGGGACAGGGCCTCTAATGAAAAACTGTTTTTT. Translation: CASSQDGDRASNEKLFF.

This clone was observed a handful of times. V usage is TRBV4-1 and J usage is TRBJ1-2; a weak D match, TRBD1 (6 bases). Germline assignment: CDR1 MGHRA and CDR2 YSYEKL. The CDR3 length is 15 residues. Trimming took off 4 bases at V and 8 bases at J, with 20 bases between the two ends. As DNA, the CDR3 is TGCGCCAGCAGCCTACCGACAGGCAAATCGGGCGGCTACACCTTC. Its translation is CASSLPTGKSGGYTF.

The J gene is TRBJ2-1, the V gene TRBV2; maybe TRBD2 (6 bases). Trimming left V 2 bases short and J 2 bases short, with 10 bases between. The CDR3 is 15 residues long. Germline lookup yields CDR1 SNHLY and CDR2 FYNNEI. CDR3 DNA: TGTGCCAGCAGTGAATCGGGACTGCCCTACAATGAGCAGTTCTTC. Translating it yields CASSESGLPYNEQFF.

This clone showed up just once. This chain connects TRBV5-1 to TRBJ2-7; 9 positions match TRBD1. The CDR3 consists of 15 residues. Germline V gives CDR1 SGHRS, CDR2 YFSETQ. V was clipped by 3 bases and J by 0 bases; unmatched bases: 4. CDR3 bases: TGCGCCAGCAGCTACCGGGACAGGGTCTCCTACGAGCAGTACTTC. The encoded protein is CASSYRDRVSYEQYF.

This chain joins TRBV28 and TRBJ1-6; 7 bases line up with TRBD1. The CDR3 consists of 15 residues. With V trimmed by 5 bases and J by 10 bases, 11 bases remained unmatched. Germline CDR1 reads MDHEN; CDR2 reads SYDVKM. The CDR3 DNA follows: TGTGCCAGCAGTGGAGGGCAGGGGGTTTACTCACCCCTCCACTTT. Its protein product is CASSGGQGVYSPLHF. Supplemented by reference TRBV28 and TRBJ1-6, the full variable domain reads DVKVTQSSRYLVKRTGEKVFLECVQDMDHENMFWYRQDPGLGLRLIYFSYDVKMKEKGDIPEGYSVSREKKERFSLILESASTNQTSMYLCASSGGQGVYSPLHFGNGTRLTVT.

Written as DNA, the CDR3 is TGTGCCAGCAGCACCGGGACAGGGGCTTTCAATGAGCAGTTCTTC. This translates into CASSTGTGAFNEQFF. The genes are TRBV11-2 and TRBJ2-1; 10 bases align to TRBD1. With V trimmed by 5 bases and J by 6 bases, 7 bases remained unmatched. The CDR3 covers 15 residues. Germline CDR1 and CDR2: SGHAT and FQNNGV.

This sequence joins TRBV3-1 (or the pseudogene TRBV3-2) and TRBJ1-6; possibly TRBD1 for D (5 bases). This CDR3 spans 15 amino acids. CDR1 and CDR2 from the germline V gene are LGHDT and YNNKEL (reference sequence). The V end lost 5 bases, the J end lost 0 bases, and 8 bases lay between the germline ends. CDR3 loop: CASSSDSSYNSPLHF. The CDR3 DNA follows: TGTGCCAGCAGCTCCGACAGCTCCTATAATTCACCCCTCCACTTT.

The DNA of the CDR3 is TGTGCCAGCAGGACGGGACTAGCTATCGGGGAGCTGTTTTTT. It specifies CASRTGLAIGELFF. The chain employs TRBV2 and TRBJ2-2, with 9 bases that match TRBD2. Germline lookup yields CDR1 SNHLY and CDR2 FYNNEI. CDR3 length: 14 residues. Unmatched junction bases numbered 6, after V lost 6 bases and J lost 7 bases.

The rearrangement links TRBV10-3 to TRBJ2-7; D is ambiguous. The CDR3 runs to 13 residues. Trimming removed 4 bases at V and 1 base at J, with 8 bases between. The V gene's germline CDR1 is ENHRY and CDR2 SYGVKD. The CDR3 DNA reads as TGTGCCATCAGTGGGGCGTTGTCCTACGAGCAGTACTTC. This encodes CAISGALSYEQYF.

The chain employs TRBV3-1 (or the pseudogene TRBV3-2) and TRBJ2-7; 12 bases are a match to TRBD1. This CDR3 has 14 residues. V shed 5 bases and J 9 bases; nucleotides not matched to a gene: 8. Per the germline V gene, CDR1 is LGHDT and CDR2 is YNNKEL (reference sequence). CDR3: CASSFGTGGAGQYF. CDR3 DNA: TGTGCCAGCAGCTTCGGGACAGGGGGCGCTGGGCAGTACTTC.

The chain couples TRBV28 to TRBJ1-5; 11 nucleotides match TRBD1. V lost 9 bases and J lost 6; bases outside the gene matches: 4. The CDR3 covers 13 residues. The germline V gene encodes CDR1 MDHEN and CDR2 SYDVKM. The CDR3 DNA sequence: TGTGCCAGTGGACAGGGGGCTGGTCAGCCCCAGCATTTT. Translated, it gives CASGQGAGQPQHF.

CDR3 sequence reads: CASSYQGAAGNTIYF. The CDR3 bases are TGTGCCAGCTCCTACCAGGGGGCTGCTGGAAACACCATATATTTT. The rearrangement joins TRBV9 to TRBJ1-3; TRBD1 matches 8 bases. Germline assignment: CDR1 SGDLS and CDR2 YYNGEE. Losses at the gene ends were 7 bases for V and 2 bases for J; bases not matched to a gene: 8. This CDR3 has 15 amino acids.

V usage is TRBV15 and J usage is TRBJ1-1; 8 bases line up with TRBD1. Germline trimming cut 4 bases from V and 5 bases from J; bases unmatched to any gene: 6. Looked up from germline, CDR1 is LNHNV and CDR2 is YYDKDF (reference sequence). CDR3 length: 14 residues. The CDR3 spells CATSITGGWTEAFF. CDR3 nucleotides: TGTGCCACCAGCATAACAGGGGGTTGGACTGAAGCTTTCTTT.

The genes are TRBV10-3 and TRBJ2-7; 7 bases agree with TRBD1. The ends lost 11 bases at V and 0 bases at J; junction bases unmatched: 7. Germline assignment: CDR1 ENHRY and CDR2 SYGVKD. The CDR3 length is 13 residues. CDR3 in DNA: TGTGCCTTGAGAACAGGGGACTCCTACGAGCAGTACTTC. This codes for CALRTGDSYEQYF.

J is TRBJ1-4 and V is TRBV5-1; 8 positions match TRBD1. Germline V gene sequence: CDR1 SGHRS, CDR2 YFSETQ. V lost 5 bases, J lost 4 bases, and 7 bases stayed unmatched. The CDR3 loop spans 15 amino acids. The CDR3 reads CASSAGGAGNEKLFF. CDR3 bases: TGCGCCAGCAGTGCAGGGGGCGCGGGTAATGAAAAACTGTTTTTT.

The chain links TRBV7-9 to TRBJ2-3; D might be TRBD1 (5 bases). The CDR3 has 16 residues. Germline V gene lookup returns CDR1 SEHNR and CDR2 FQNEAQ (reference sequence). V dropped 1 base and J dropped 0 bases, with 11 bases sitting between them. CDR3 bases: TGTGCCAGCAGCTTAGAGTCAGGGCTCAGCACAGATACGCAGTATTTT. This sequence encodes CASSLESGLSTDTQYF.